This T cell receptor (beta chain) was identified during a study of tissue T cells after allogeneic stem cell transplantation. The study, taken as a whole, reports: Anatomically similar tissues had similar TCR repertoires within each patient. Across patients, clones rarely overlapped, yet motif clusters were shared tissue-specifically.

On this clone itself: Its cognate antigen is unknown. Gene names refer to mouse genes. Read coverage stops 1 residue before the CDR3 terminus; the germline J gene supplies the remainder.

Germline CDR1 and CDR2: NNHDY and SYVADS. The ends were cut back, 5 bases at V and 0 bases at J, with 13 bases in the middle. This CDR3 is built from 15 residues. Sequenced by immunoSEQ multiplex PCR; TCRdb stores in-frame clones only, minus some. The data contain about 48,000 clones, roughly four fifths of them singletons. V and J are TRBV13-3 and TRBJ2-3, with D possibly matching TRBD2 (6 bases). This receptor was taken from a pool of C57BL/6 mice in good health. Sequencing was performed on sorted cells pooled from one or two spleens. CDR3 sequence reads: CASRGWGTSAETLYF. The part of the CDR3 DNA that was read is TGTGCCAGCAGAGGCTGGGGAACTAGTGCAGAAACGCTGTAT.